The 8 T cell receptor beta chains below come from one sample, sequenced in a study of kidney transplant recipient with SARS-CoV-2 infection. MiXCR, applied by TCRdb to the reads, yields one record per CDR3 protein. The repertoire consists of under 300,000 distinct CDR3 sequences, with around 30% occurring once and the leading ten covering almost 7.5%. The sample here was a blood sample, taken at baseline and between days 110 and 120 from a kidney transplant recipient. The source is a male patient younger than 45 who had COVID-19 and was a kidney transplant recipient. Some T cells may be provided by the graft donor.

This clonotype was seen many times. The chain employs TRBV28 and TRBJ1-3, with 8 bases fitting TRBD1. The length of the CDR3 is 15 residues. Germline CDR1 is MDHEN and CDR2 is SYDVKM. V shed 4 bases, J shed 8 bases, and the junction held 10 bases outside the gene matches. CDR3: CASSWGAGGWDTIYF. CDR3 nucleotide sequence: TGTGCCAGCAGTTGGGGGGCAGGGGGCTGGGACACCATATATTTT.

For this clonotype: A clone one base away is much larger, so this may be a read error. The V gene is TRBV6-5, the J gene TRBJ2-7; 8 bases line up with TRBD2. Germline V gene sequence: CDR1 MNHEY, CDR2 SVGAGI. Losses at the gene ends were 8 bases for V and 6 bases for J; bases not matched to a gene: 24. The CDR3 has 18 amino acids. The CDR3 bases are TGTGCCAGCGGTTCCCAGCGGGAGCCGTTCCTAAAGCTAAGCGAGCAGTACTTC. Residues: CASGSQREPFLKLSEQYF.

Ten or more counts support this clonotype. The rearrangement uses TRBV6-6 and TRBJ1-2; no clear D gene. The V and J ends lost 4 bases and 4 bases respectively, with 22 bases between them. The CDR3 extends over 17 amino acids. Per germline, CDR1 MNHNY and CDR2 SVGAGI (reference sequence). The CDR3 loop is CASSSTVGGRKTYGYTF. The CDR3 DNA reads as TGTGCCAGCAGTTCTACAGTAGGTGGGAGAAAGACCTATGGCTACACCTTC.

This clonotype has more than one count but fewer than ten. The rearrangement uses TRBV6-4 and TRBJ2-3; 10 bases map to TRBD2. The CDR3 spans 15 residues. Germline lookup yields CDR1 MRHNA and CDR2 SNTAGT. The V gene end was trimmed by 6 bases and the J gene end by 2 bases; junction bases not matched to a gene: 5. The CDR3 here is CASSERGGNTDTQYF. DNA for the CDR3: TGTGCCAGCAGCGAGCGGGGGGGAAACACAGATACGCAGTATTTT.

This clonotype has a count of ten or more. The chain recombines TRBV1 with TRBJ1-6. TRBV1 is a documented pseudogene. The CDR3 is 14 residues long. The CDR3 is CTSSPGAYNSPLHF. CDR3 in DNA: TGCACCAGCAGCCCGGGAGCCTATAATTCACCCCTCCACTTT.

This clonotype was seen ten or more times. The genes are TRBV4-1 and TRBJ2-2; D ambiguous. The CDR3 is made up of 14 amino acids. The ends were cut back, 0 bases at V and 9 bases at J, with 11 bases in the middle. CDR1 MGHRA and CDR2 YSYEKL come from the germline V gene. The chain's CDR3 is CASSQEGRIRELFF. The CDR3 DNA reads as TGCGCCAGCAGCCAAGAGGGCCGGATCCGGGAGCTGTTTTTT.

About this clonotype itself: The germline gene is not matched at one end of the junction; a read error may be the cause. J is TRBJ1-1 and V is TRBV6-5; weak D call: TRBD1 (5 bases). There are 13 residues in the CDR3. Germline CDR1 and CDR2: MNHEY and SVGAGI. CDR3 DNA sequence: TGTGCCGGCAGTTACCAAGGGGCAGATGAAGCCTTCTTT. This translates into CAGSYQGADEAFF.

This clonotype was seen only a few times. The chain carries TRBV10-2 and TRBJ2-1; no definite D call. The CDR3 consists of 14 residues. Germline V gives CDR1 WSHSY, CDR2 SAAADI. Trimming removed 3 bases from V and 7 bases from J, with 13 bases in between. CDR3 DNA sequence: TGCGCCAGCAGTGACCTCAGTTCCCGAAATGAGCAGTTCTTC. Amino acid sequence: CASSDLSSRNEQFF.